This TCR beta chain appears in the sequencing data of a study of cytomegalovirus exposure and HLA in healthy donors. Study observations and caveats: A few V segments could not be told apart, such as TRBV6-2 and TRBV6-3, and were left out. The HLA-A and HLA-B alleles of most subjects were reportedly predicted accurately from TCR beta sequences.

PCR was performed using 60 Vbeta and 13 Jbeta primers. Measured with immunoSEQ multiplex PCR; TCRdb has only the in-frame clones, and not every one. The repertoire holds around 100,000 clones, with approximately 66% as singletons. This clone was counted a few times. As yet, its antigen is unknown. V shed 0 bases, J shed 6 bases, and the junction held 1 base outside the gene matches. Germline-derived CDR1 and CDR2 are MRHNA and SNTAGT. This CDR3 spans 15 amino acids. The sequencing sample was made of PBMCs. The source of this sequence is a man between 25 and 39 years old in good health and CMV-seronegative. The chain links TRBV6-4 to TRBJ2-2, with TRBD2 identical over 10 bases. DNA of the CDR3: TGTGCCAGCAGTGACTCAGCGGGAGGGCCCGGGGAGCTGTTTTTT. The encoded protein is CASSDSAGGPGELFF.